Listed below are T cell receptor beta chains from one sample, sequenced in a study of OX40 agonist ivuxolimab in advanced cancers. TCRdb's table, derived via immunoSEQ multiplex PCR, lists solely in-frame clones and lacks some. The sample records fewer than 90,000 clones, about 91% being singletons. This material consisted of CD4+ or CD8+ T cells sorted from blood, taken in a trial of the OX40 agonist ivuxolimab. The source of these receptors is an adult with an advanced solid tumor such as melanoma, head and neck, liver or kidney cancer. CDR3s include the opening cysteine and the closing phenylalanine or tryptophan. D genes are given only for firm matches. Size is stated for part of the rows, as once, few or many counts, or as a class when the clone is expanded.

v_call,clone_size,d_call,j_call,cdr3_aa,cdr3_nt
TRBV4-2,-,TRBD2,TRBJ2-7,CASSQLAGQPYEQYF,TGTGCCAGCAGCCAACTAGCGGGACAGCCCTACGAGCAGTACTTC
TRBV25-1,-,-,TRBJ2-2,CASSEPTSMGTGELFF,TGTGCCAGCAGTGAACCGACTAGTATGGGCACCGGGGAGCTGTTTTTT
TRBV7-9,few,-,TRBJ2-5,CASSLEWGRQETQYF,TGTGCCAGCAGCTTAGAGTGGGGTCGGCAAGAGACCCAGTACTTC
TRBV10-1,-,-,TRBJ2-7,CASSDSQGRDEQYF,TGCGCCAGCAGTGACTCCCAGGGTCGGGACGAGCAGTACTTC
TRBV10-3,-,-,TRBJ2-3,CAISESRGGTDTQYF,TGTGCCATCAGTGAGTCCCGGGGCGGCACAGATACGCAGTATTTT
TRBV20-1,-,-,TRBJ2-1,CSAKNNEQFF,TGCAGTGCTAAAAACAATGAGCAGTTCTTC
TRBV2,-,TRBD2,TRBJ2-4,CASSVSGRGSKNIQYF,TGTGCCAGCAGTGTTAGCGGGAGGGGATCCAAAAACATTCAGTACTTC
TRBV6-5,-,TRBD1,TRBJ1-1,CASRRDRGLTEAFF,TGTGCCAGCAGACGGGACAGGGGGCTGACTGAAGCTTTCTTT
TRBV5-6,-,-,TRBJ1-2,CASSSSGYGYTF,TGTGCCAGCAGCTCTTCAGGGTATGGCTACACCTTC
TRBV10-1,-,-,TRBJ1-1,CASSINPGTEAFF,TGCGCCAGTTCGATTAATCCGGGGACTGAAGCTTTCTTT
TRBV11-2,-,-,TRBJ1-1,CASSFATGTAFTEAFF,TGTGCCAGCAGCTTTGCTACCGGGACGGCGTTCACTGAAGCTTTCTTT
TRBV6-5,-,TRBD1,TRBJ2-7,CASSYNAQGKNYEQYF,TGTGCCAGCAGTTATAACGCACAGGGGAAAAACTACGAGCAGTACTTC
TRBV11-3,-,TRBD2,TRBJ2-2,CASSLGLAENTGELFF,TGTGCCAGCAGCTTGGGACTAGCGGAGAACACCGGGGAGCTGTTTTTT
TRBV6-1,-,-,TRBJ2-7,CASSPRYEQYF,TGTGCCAGCAGCCCTAGGTACGAGCAGTACTTC
TRBV29-1,-,TRBD1,TRBJ1-1,CSVRRQGNTEAFF,TGCAGCGTGCGCAGACAGGGGAACACTGAAGCTTTCTTT
TRBV12-5,-,-,TRBJ1-5,CASGQGAGRNQPQHF,TGTGCTAGTGGGCAGGGTGCGGGACGCAATCAGCCCCAGCATTTT
TRBV4-2,-,TRBD1,TRBJ1-5,CASSQGQGATQPQHF,TGTGCCAGCAGCCAAGGTCAGGGGGCTACTCAGCCCCAGCATTTT
TRBV7-9,medium-sized,-,TRBJ1-1,CASSQTDGSAEAFF,TGTGCCAGCAGCCAGACGGACGGGAGCGCTGAAGCTTTCTTT
TRBV15,-,-,TRBJ2-7,CATSRDQHGAYEQYF,TGTGCCACCAGCAGAGATCAGCACGGAGCCTACGAGCAGTACTTC
TRBV18,-,-,TRBJ2-3,CASSPFRETLSTDTQYF,TGTGCCAGCTCACCATTCAGGGAAACCCTGTCCACAGATACGCAGTATTTT